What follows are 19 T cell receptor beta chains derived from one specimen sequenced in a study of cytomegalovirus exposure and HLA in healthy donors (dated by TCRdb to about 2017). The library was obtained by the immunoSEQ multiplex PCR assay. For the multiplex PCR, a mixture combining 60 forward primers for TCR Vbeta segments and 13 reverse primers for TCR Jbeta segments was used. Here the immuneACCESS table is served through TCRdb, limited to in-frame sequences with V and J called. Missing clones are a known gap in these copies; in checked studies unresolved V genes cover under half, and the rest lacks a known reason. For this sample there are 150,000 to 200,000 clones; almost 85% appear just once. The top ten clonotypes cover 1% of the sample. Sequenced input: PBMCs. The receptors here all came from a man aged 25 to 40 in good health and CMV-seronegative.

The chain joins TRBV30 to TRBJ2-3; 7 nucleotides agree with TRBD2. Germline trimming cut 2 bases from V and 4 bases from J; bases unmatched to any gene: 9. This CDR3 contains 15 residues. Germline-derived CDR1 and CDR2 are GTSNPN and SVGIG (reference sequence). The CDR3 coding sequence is TGTGCCTGGAGTCCTGGGGGAGGGCCCGCAGATACGCAGTATTTT. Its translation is CAWSPGGGPADTQYF.

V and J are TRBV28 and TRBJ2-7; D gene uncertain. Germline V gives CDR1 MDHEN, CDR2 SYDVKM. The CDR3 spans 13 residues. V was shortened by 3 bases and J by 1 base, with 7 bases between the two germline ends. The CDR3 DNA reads TGTGCCAGCAGTTTGGTACTTTCCTACGAGCAGTACTTC. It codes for CASSLVLSYEQYF.

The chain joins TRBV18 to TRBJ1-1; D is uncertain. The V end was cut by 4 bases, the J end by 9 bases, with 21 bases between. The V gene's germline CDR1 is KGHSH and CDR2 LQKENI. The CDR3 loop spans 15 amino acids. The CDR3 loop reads CASSLIPLGELKAFF. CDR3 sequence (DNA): TGTGCCAGCTCACTAATACCCCTCGGGGAGCTGAAAGCTTTCTTT.

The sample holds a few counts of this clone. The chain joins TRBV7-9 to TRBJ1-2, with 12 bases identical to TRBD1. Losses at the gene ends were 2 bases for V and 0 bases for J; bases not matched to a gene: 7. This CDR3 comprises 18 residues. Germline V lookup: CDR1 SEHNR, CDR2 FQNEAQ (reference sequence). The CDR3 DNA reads TGTGCCAGCAGCTTACCCCGGGACAGGGGGCTTTCTAACTATGGCTACACCTTC. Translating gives CASSLPRDRGLSNYGYTF.

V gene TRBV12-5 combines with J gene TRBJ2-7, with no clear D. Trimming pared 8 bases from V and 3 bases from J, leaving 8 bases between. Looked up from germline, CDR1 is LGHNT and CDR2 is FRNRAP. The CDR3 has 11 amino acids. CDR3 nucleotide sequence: TGTGCTAGTAGCAAGAGCTACGAGCAGTACTTC. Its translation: CASSKSYEQYF.

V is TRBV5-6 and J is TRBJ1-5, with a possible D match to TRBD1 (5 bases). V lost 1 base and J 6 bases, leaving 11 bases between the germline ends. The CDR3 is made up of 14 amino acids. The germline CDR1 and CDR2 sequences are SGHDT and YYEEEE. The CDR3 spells CASSLRQGRQPQHF. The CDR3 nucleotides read TGTGCCAGCAGCTTGAGGCAGGGCCGTCAGCCCCAGCATTTT.

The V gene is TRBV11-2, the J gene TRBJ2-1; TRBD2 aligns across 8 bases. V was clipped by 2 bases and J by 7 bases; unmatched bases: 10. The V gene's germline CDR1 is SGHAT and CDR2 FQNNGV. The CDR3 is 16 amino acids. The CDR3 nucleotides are TGTGCCAGCAGCTTATCACTAGCGGAGGGGAGTAATGAGCAGTTCTTC. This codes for CASSLSLAEGSNEQFF.

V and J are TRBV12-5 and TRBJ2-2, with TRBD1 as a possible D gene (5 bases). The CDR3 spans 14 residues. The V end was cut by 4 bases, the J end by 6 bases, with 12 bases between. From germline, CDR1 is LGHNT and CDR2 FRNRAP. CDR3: CASGWIQGSGELFF. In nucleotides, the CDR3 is TGTGCTAGTGGTTGGATTCAGGGTTCCGGGGAGCTGTTTTTT.

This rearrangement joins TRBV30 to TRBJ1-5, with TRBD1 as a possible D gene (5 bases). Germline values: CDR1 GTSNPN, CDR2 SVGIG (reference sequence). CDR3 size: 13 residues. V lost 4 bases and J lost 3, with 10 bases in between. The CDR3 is CAWTKGINQPQHF. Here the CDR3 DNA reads TGTGCCTGGACAAAGGGGATCAATCAGCCCCAGCATTTT.

This chain's CDR3 is CASSQDLDRWLEQYF. CDR3 nucleotides: TGCGCCAGCAGCCAAGATTTGGACAGGTGGCTCGAGCAGTACTTC. The gene calls are TRBV4-1 and TRBJ2-7, with TRBD1 matching 7 bases. The CDR3 is 15 amino acids. Germline loops: CDR1 MGHRA, CDR2 YSYEKL. The V and J ends lost 0 bases and 6 bases, in that order; junction bases with no gene match: 8.

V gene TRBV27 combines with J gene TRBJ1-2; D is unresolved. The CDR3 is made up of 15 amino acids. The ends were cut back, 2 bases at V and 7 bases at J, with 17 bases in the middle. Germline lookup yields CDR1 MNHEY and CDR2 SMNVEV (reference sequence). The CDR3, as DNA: TGTGCCAGCAGTTTAGCGGCGGGAGGGTTGGGTGGCTACACCTTC. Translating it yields CASSLAAGGLGGYTF.

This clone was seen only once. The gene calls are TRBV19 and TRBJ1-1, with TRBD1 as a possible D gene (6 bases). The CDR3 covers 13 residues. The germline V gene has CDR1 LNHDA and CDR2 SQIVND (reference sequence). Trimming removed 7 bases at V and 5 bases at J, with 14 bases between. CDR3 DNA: TGTGCCAGTATCCCAAGGGGGAGTACTGAAGCTTTCTTT. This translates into CASIPRGSTEAFF.

The CDR3, as DNA: TGTGCCAGCAGGGTTCAAGACACCGATACGCAGTATTTT. Amino acid sequence: CASRVQDTDTQYF. The chain joins TRBV6-1 to TRBJ2-3; D gene unclear. The CDR3 loop spans 13 amino acids. V was trimmed by 6 bases and J by 6 bases, leaving 13 bases between them. Germline CDR1 reads MNHNS; CDR2 reads SASEGT.

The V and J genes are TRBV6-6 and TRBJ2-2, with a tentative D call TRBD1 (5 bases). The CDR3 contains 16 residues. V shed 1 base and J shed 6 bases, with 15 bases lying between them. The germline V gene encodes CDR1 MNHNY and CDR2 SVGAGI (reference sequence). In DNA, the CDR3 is TGTGCCAGCAGTTACTTGGGGAACTGGGGCGCCGGGGAGCTGTTTTTT. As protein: CASSYLGNWGAGELFF.

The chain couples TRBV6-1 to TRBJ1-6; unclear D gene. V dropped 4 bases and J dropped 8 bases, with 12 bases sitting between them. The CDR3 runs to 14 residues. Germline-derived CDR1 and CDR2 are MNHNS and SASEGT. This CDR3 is CASSVSGVDSPLHF. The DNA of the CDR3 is TGTGCCAGCAGTGTGTCCGGGGTTGATTCACCCCTCCACTTT.

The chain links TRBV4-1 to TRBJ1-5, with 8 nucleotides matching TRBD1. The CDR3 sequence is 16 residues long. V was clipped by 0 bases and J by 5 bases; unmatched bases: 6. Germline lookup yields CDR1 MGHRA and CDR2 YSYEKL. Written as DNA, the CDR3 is TGCGCCAGCAGCCAAGAGGACACAGGGGGATATCAGCCCCAGCATTTT. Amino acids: CASSQEDTGGYQPQHF.

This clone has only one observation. The CDR3 region is CASSFRQGVEVNTEAFF. The CDR3 region has the DNA TGTGCCAGCAGCTTCAGACAGGGGGTTGAAGTGAACACTGAAGCTTTCTTT. This rearrangement joins TRBV7-8 to TRBJ1-1; TRBD1 agrees at 9 bases. Trimming cost V 3 bases and J 0 bases; bases outside gene matches: 8. This CDR3 comprises 17 residues. The germline V gene has CDR1 SGHVS and CDR2 FQNEAQ.

CDR3 protein: CASSKVPTGAMNTEAFF. DNA of the CDR3: TGTGCCAGCAGCAAAGTTCCGACAGGGGCGATGAACACTGAAGCTTTCTTT. This chain links TRBV21-1 with TRBJ1-1; the table's D call, TRBD1, was not checked against the DNA. TRBV21-1 is designated a pseudogene. There are 17 residues in the CDR3.

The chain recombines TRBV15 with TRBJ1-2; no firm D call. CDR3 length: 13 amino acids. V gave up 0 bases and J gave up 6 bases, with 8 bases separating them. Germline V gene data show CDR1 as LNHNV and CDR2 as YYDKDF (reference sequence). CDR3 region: CATSRDRGDGYTF. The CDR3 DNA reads TGTGCCACCAGCAGAGATCGCGGGGATGGCTACACCTTC.